This T cell receptor beta chain is from a study of T cells after yellow fever vaccination. The CDR3 consists of 13 residues. V lost 5 bases, J lost 7 bases, and 3 bases stayed unmatched. In germline, CDR1 is SEHNR, CDR2 FQNEAQ (reference sequence). MiXCR, run by TCRdb on the 5' RACE reads, gives a single entry per CDR3 protein. Of 600,000 to 750,000 distinct CDR3 sequences listed, approximately 13% were seen once; the top ten hold approximately 15%. This chain connects TRBV7-9 to TRBJ1-1; TRBD1 aligns across 11 bases. The sequence came from a man between 25 and 39 years old who received the YFV17D yellow fever vaccine. This specimen was PBMCs, taken on the day of the yellow fever booster vaccination. CDR3: CASSPGTGGEAFF. DNA of the CDR3: TGTGCCAGCAGCCCAGGGACAGGGGGTGAAGCTTTCTTT.